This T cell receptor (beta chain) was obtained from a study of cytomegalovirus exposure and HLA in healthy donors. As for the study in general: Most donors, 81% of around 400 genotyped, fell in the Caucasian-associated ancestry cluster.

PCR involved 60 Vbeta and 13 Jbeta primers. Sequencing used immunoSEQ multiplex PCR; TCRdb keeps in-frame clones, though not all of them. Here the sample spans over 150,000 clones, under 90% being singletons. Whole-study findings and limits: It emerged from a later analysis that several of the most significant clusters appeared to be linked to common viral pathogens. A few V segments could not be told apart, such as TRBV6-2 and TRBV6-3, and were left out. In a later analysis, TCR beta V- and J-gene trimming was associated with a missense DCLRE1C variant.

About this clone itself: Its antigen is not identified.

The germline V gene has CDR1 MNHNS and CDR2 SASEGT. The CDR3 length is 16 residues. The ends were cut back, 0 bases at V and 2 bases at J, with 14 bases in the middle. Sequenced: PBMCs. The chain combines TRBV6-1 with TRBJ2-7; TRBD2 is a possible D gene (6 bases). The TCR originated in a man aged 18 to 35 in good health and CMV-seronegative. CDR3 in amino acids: CASSEAARGAAYEQYF. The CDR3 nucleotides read TGTGCCAGCAGTGAAGCGGCCCGCGGGGCAGCCTACGAGCAGTACTTC.